The 27 T cell receptor beta chains below all came from one sample that was sequenced in a study of blood T cells in healthy people across ages. The second PCR ran roughly 6 to 11 cycles with a sample-barcoded 5' primer and J-beta primers. TCRdb called the 5' RACE reads again in MiXCR, with one record for every CDR3 protein. The sample lists 700,000 to 900,000 distinct CDR3 sequences, 53% occurring once. Source material: blood. Receptors were obtained from an elderly man in good health.

This clonotype was counted at least ten times. The chain carries TRBV7-9 and TRBJ2-7; D remains ambiguous. Germline loops: CDR1 SEHNR, CDR2 FQNEAQ (reference sequence). V shed 4 bases and J shed 1 base, with 8 bases lying between them. The length of the CDR3 is 13 residues. This CDR3 is CASSSHPSYEQYF. The CDR3, as DNA: TGTGCCAGCAGCTCCCACCCTTCCTACGAGCAGTACTTC.

The chain recombines TRBV12-3 or TRBV12-4 with TRBJ2-1; the match to TRBD2 covers 7 bases. V shed 5 bases, J shed 5 bases, and the junction held 9 bases outside the gene matches. The CDR3 sequence is 15 residues long. In DNA, the CDR3 is TGTGCCAGCAGTCTAGACGGGGGAGGGAACAATGAGCAGTTCTTC. This translates into CASSLDGGGNNEQFF.

The J gene is TRBJ1-2, the V gene TRBV2; 11 bases agree with TRBD1. After removal of 4 bases from V and 4 bases from J, the junction contained 8 bases not matched to a gene. This CDR3 has 16 amino acids. Germline V lookup: CDR1 SNHLY, CDR2 FYNNEI. CDR3: CASSGRTGGDSYGYTF. DNA of the CDR3: TGTGCCAGCAGTGGACGGACAGGGGGCGATAGCTATGGCTACACCTTC.

The table lists this clonotype with a few counts. This chain links TRBV21-1 with TRBJ2-3; the table gives TRBD1 as D, unverified against the DNA. TRBV21-1 has pseudogene status. The CDR3 is 17 residues long. The CDR3 DNA sequence: TGTGCCAGCAGCAACCCCTTGACAGGGTCTAGCACAGATACGCAGTATTTT. Translation gives CASSNPLTGSSTDTQYF.

This clonotype was recorded a few times. V gene TRBV6-5 combines with J gene TRBJ2-7, with D unresolved. Trimming took 5 bases from V and 2 from J, leaving 10 bases between them. The CDR3 runs to 13 residues. Germline CDR1 reads MNHEY; CDR2 reads SVGAGI. The CDR3 bases are TGTGCCAGCAGTGGCCTTCTTACCTACGAGCAGTACTTC. Protein: CASSGLLTYEQYF.

A note on this clonotype: Relative to the germline gene, one junction end is altered; a read error may explain this. V and J are TRBV7-7 and TRBJ2-1, with a tentative D call TRBD2 (5 bases). Germline V gives CDR1 SSHAT, CDR2 FNYEAQ (reference sequence). The CDR3 runs to 13 residues. CDR3 sequence: CASSLVEDNEQFF. The DNA for the CDR3 is TGTGCTAGCAGCTTAGTGGAGGACAATGAGCAGTTCTTC.

J is TRBJ2-7 and V is TRBV6-1; tentatively, D is TRBD2 (5 bases). The J call may be incorrect, as the DNA end agrees better with TRBJ2-5. The CDR3 is 14 amino acids. Germline loops: CDR1 MNHNS, CDR2 SASEGT. CDR3 bases: TGTGCCAGCAGTGGGATACTAGTCCCTGAGACCCAGTACTTC. Its translation is CASSGILVPETQYF.

The chain combines TRBV13 with TRBJ2-3, with TRBD2 matching over 8 bases. This CDR3 spans 16 amino acids. V trimming: 4 bases; J trimming: 4 bases; junction bases outside the gene matches: 10. The germline gives CDR1 PRHDT, CDR2 FYEKMQ (reference sequence). The CDR3 nucleotides read TGTGCCAGCAGCTCTCACGGGGCGGGAGGCGCAGATACGCAGTATTTT. This encodes CASSSHGAGGADTQYF.

This clonotype showed up just a few times. V usage is TRBV12-3 or TRBV12-4 and J usage is TRBJ2-7; D uncertain. The CDR3 covers 15 residues. V was clipped by 4 bases and J by 3 bases, with 16 bases between them. CDR3 sequence (DNA): TGTGCCAGCAGTTCCCTCGGGCCCCCGGGCTACGAGCAGTACTTC. This sequence encodes CASSSLGPPGYEQYF.

J is TRBJ2-1 and V is TRBV20-1; D not certain. From germline, CDR1 is DFQATT and CDR2 SNEGSKA (reference sequence). The V end was cut by 2 bases, the J end by 9 bases, with 11 bases between. This CDR3 is 12 amino acids long. The CDR3: CSARPGSREQFF. Here the CDR3 DNA reads TGCAGTGCTAGACCGGGCAGTCGTGAGCAGTTCTTC.

The chain links TRBV4-2 to TRBJ2-1; 9 positions agree with TRBD1. The CDR3 spans 16 residues. Germline CDR1 is LGHNA and CDR2 is YNFKEQ. The ends lost 1 base at V and 6 bases at J; junction bases unmatched: 7. The CDR3 region is CASSQASWTGANEQFF. CDR3 sequence (DNA): TGTGCCAGCAGCCAAGCCTCGTGGACAGGGGCCAATGAGCAGTTCTTC.

In this sample, this clonotype turned up a few times. The gene calls are TRBV7-3 and TRBJ1-3, with 9 bases fitting TRBD1. Germline CDR1 and CDR2: SGHTA and FQGTGA. The CDR3 has 14 residues. V was pared by 5 bases and J by 4 bases, with 3 bases of the junction left unmatched. CDR3 in amino acids: CASSPGQGGNTIYF. Written as DNA, the CDR3 is TGTGCCAGCAGCCCCGGACAGGGGGGAAACACCATATATTTT. Together with reference TRBV7-3 and TRBJ1-3, the CDR3 gives the full variable domain: GAGVSQTPSNKVTEKGKYVELRCDPISGHTALYWYRQSLGQGPEFLIYFQGTGAADDSGLPNDRFFAVRPEGSVSTLKIQRTERGDSAVYLCASSPGQGGNTIYFGEGSWLTVV.

This chain links TRBV12-3 or TRBV12-4 with TRBJ2-7, with D perhaps matching TRBD1 (5 bases). The CDR3 is made up of 15 amino acids. Trimming shortened V by 2 bases and J by 0 bases, and 11 bases separated the two germline ends. CDR3 bases: TGTGCCAGCAGTTTAACTGGGGCCCACTCCTACGAGCAGTACTTC. This translates into CASSLTGAHSYEQYF.

In this sample, this clonotype turned up many times. The chain links TRBV5-1 to TRBJ2-7; D unresolved. Between the trimmed V and J ends, which lost 4 bases and 0 bases, there was a span of 20 bases. The V gene's germline CDR1 is SGHRS and CDR2 YFSETQ. This CDR3 has 17 residues. This CDR3 reads CASSDPTDGRSSYEQYF. The CDR3, as DNA: TGCGCCAGCAGCGACCCGACGGACGGACGGAGCTCCTACGAGCAGTACTTC.

This clonotype has ten or more counts. The chain combines TRBV12-3 or TRBV12-4 with TRBJ2-5, with D perhaps given as TRBD1 or TRBD2 (5 bases each). With 0 bases removed from V and 5 bases from J, the gap between germline ends came to 7 bases. This CDR3 spans 13 amino acids. The CDR3 region has the DNA TGTGCCAGCAGTTTAGCGGGGACGGAGACCCAGTACTTC. Its protein is CASSLAGTETQYF.

This CDR3 is CASSQSGRQGFSSPLHF. For the CDR3, the DNA is TGCGCCAGCAGTCAATCAGGTCGACAGGGGTTTTCTTCACCCCTCCACTTT. V usage is TRBV23-1 and J usage is TRBJ1-6; 8 bases map to TRBD1. TRBV23-1 qualifies as an ORF whose function is uncertain. V shed 0 bases and J 9 bases; nucleotides not matched to a gene: 10. This CDR3 is built from 17 residues.

The genes are TRBV10-2 and TRBJ2-3, with 7 bases lining up with TRBD2. Per germline, CDR1 WSHSY and CDR2 SAAADI. V lost 6 bases, J lost 2 bases, and 11 bases stayed unmatched. The CDR3 runs 16 residues. The CDR3: CASSWDLAVNTDTQYF. The DNA of the CDR3 is TGCGCCAGCAGCTGGGATCTAGCGGTGAACACAGATACGCAGTATTTT.

The chain joins TRBV4-1 to TRBJ2-7, with D unclear. Trimming removed 2 bases from V and 6 bases from J, with 14 bases in between. The CDR3 has 14 residues. Germline assignment: CDR1 MGHRA and CDR2 YSYEKL. The CDR3 region has the DNA TGCGCCAGCAGCCAACACGGTGTAGACGGCGAGCAGTACTTC. Translation gives CASSQHGVDGEQYF.

The chain carries TRBV29-1 and TRBJ1-1; no reliable D call. Trimming pared 6 bases from V and 4 bases from J, leaving 9 bases between. In germline, CDR1 is SQVTM, CDR2 ANQGSEA. The CDR3 spans 11 residues. CDR3: CSVVSPTEAFF. The CDR3 DNA is TGCAGCGTGGTATCGCCCACTGAAGCTTTCTTT.

This clonotype was recorded at least ten times. The chain couples TRBV5-1 to TRBJ2-7, with 9 bases that match TRBD1. Germline CDR1 is SGHRS and CDR2 is YFSETQ. CDR3 size: 13 residues. With 7 bases clipped from V and 4 bases from J, the junction kept 6 bases outside the gene matches. The CDR3 protein is CASGRDRDYEQYF. CDR3 nucleotide sequence: TGCGCCAGCGGCCGGGACAGGGATTACGAGCAGTACTTC.

The genes are TRBV25-1 and TRBJ2-1; tentative D call: TRBD1 (7 bases). The CDR3 contains 13 residues. Trimming shortened V by 6 bases and J by 7 bases, and 13 bases separated the two germline ends. Germline CDR1 MGHDK, CDR2 SYGVNS. DNA of the CDR3: TGTGCCAGCAGGGGGGCAGGGGGGAATGAGCAGTTCTTC. As protein: CASRGAGGNEQFF.

The CDR3 here is CASRAAFSTDTQYF. CDR3 nucleotides: TGTGCCAGCAGGGCCGCATTCAGCACAGATACGCAGTATTTT. The V and J genes are TRBV6-5 and TRBJ2-3; no reliable D call. Germline-derived CDR1 and CDR2 are MNHEY and SVGAGI. The CDR3 loop spans 14 amino acids. V was clipped by 6 bases and J by 0 bases, with 10 bases between them.

This clonotype was seen more than once but under ten times. The chain links TRBV10-3 to TRBJ2-7; D perhaps matches TRBD2 (5 bases). Germline CDR1 and CDR2: ENHRY and SYGVKD. The CDR3 totals 10 residues. Deletions cut 11 bases from V and 4 bases from J, with 9 bases between. CDR3: CAPRGYEQYF. The CDR3 DNA reads TGTGCCCCCCGCGGGTACGAGCAGTACTTC.

This clonotype was detected a few times. The chain links TRBV11-2 to TRBJ2-3, with TRBD1 identical over 7 bases. Trimming at V came to 5 bases and at J to 2 bases, leaving 10 bases not matched to a gene. The germline V gene encodes CDR1 SGHAT and CDR2 FQNNGV. The CDR3 is made up of 16 amino acids. This chain's CDR3 is CASSVTGAKFTDTQYF. In nucleotides, the CDR3 is TGTGCCAGCAGCGTAACAGGGGCGAAGTTCACAGATACGCAGTATTTT.

The chain couples TRBV11-2 to TRBJ2-7, with 8 bases lining up with TRBD2. Per germline, CDR1 SGHAT and CDR2 FQNNGV. The CDR3 extends over 15 amino acids. V trimming: 5 bases; J trimming: 2 bases; junction bases outside the gene matches: 8. The CDR3 protein is CASSPTAGAPYEQYF. DNA for the CDR3: TGTGCCAGCAGCCCCACAGCGGGGGCCCCCTACGAGCAGTACTTC.

V usage is TRBV4-2 and J usage is TRBJ2-4; 8 bases fit TRBD2. The closer fit of TRBJ2-5 to the DNA end suggests the J call may be wrong. The CDR3 has 16 amino acids. Germline-derived CDR1 and CDR2 are LGHNA and YNFKEQ. CDR3 in amino acids: CASSQGESSGRGTQYF. The CDR3, as DNA: TGTGCCAGCAGCCAAGGCGAAAGTTCCGGGAGGGGGACCCAGTACTTC.

The chain is built from TRBV5-1 and TRBJ2-1; D is possibly TRBD1 (5 bases). The assigned J gene may be wrong: the sequence end matches TRBJ2-7 better. Looked up from germline, CDR1 is SGHRS and CDR2 is YFSETQ. This CDR3 contains 13 residues. The CDR3 sequence: CASSRPQDYEQYF. The CDR3 DNA follows: TGCGCCAGCAGCCGTCCACAGGACTACGAGCAGTACTTC.